The clone carrying this T cell receptor (beta chain) was seen just once. Only in-frame clones appear in the TCRdb table, and some are missing; sequencing was by immunoSEQ multiplex PCR. Here the sample spans 40,000 to 45,000 clones, 70% to 90% being singletons. The sample is drawn from a study of T cell changes during pregnancy in multiple sclerosis. CDR1 is MNHGY and CDR2 is SVAAGI in the germline V gene. Trimming cost V 6 bases and J 7 bases, with 28 bases left between them. This CDR3 is 19 amino acids long. The source material was CD8+ T cells from peripheral blood mononuclear cells, sampled after pregnancy. The receptor comes from a female donor in good health, enrolled as a control in a pregnancy study. The gene calls are TRBV6-9 and TRBJ1-6; no firm D call. CDR3 loop: CASSLRRGSPLFANSPLHF. In DNA, the CDR3 is TGTGCCAGCAGCCTCCGCCGCGGGTCCCCTTTATTCGCAAATTCACCCCTCCACTTT.